The next 5 T cell receptor beta chains were all read from a single sample in a study of identical twins. One entry per CDR3 protein, called by TCRdb with MiXCR from the 5' RACE reads. The sample yields about 810,000 distinct CDR3 sequences, around 12% seen once. In addition, the sample was reused for a study of yellow fever vaccine responses in identical twins.

Sequenced sample: PBMCs. All receptors derive from a young woman in good health.

This clonotype has more than one count but fewer than ten. This chain uses TRBV4-2 with TRBJ2-1; 9 bases map to TRBD2. CDR3 size: 17 residues. The germline gives CDR1 LGHNA, CDR2 YNFKEQ. V was pared by 2 bases and J by 6 bases, with 11 bases of the junction left unmatched. The CDR3, as DNA: TGTGCCAGCAGCCAAAAGTTTGGGCTAGCGGGGAGCAATGAGCAGTTCTTC. The encoded protein is CASSQKFGLAGSNEQFF.

This clonotype showed up just a few times. This CDR3 is CASSLGRAVRTDTQYF. As DNA, the CDR3 is TGTGCCAGCAGCTTAGGGCGTGCGGTCCGCACAGATACGCAGTATTTT. The chain carries TRBV7-9 and TRBJ2-3; D remains ambiguous. Germline V gene data show CDR1 as SEHNR and CDR2 as FQNEAQ (reference sequence). This CDR3 has 16 amino acids. Trimming took 1 base from V and 1 from J, leaving 12 bases between them.

This clonotype is a singleton in its sample. The junction departs from the called germline gene at one end, perhaps through a read error. The J gene is TRBJ2-1, the V gene TRBV7-9; no definite D call. Germline V lookup: CDR1 SEHNR, CDR2 FQNEAQ (reference sequence). CDR3 length: 13 residues. The CDR3 sequence: CASTLRNYNEQFF. DNA for the CDR3: TGTGCCAGCACCTTACGCAACTACAATGAGCAGTTCTTC.

This clonotype appeared many times. This chain joins TRBV9 and TRBJ2-7; possible D gene TRBD1, 6 bases. Per germline, CDR1 SGDLS and CDR2 YYNGEE. This CDR3 has 14 residues. Trimming cost V 0 bases and J 4 bases, with 11 bases left between them. CDR3 bases: TGTGCCAGCAGCGTAGGGGACAACAGTTACGAGCAGTACTTC. This sequence encodes CASSVGDNSYEQYF.

This rearrangement joins TRBV3-1 to TRBJ1-4; TRBD1 might be the D (6 bases). The CDR3 length is 16 residues. Germline CDR1 LGHDT, CDR2 YNNKEL (reference sequence). V gave up 3 bases and J gave up 0 bases, with 11 bases separating them. This CDR3 is CASSHRDIATNEKLFF. The CDR3 DNA is TGTGCCAGCAGCCACAGGGACATTGCAACTAATGAAAAACTGTTTTTT.